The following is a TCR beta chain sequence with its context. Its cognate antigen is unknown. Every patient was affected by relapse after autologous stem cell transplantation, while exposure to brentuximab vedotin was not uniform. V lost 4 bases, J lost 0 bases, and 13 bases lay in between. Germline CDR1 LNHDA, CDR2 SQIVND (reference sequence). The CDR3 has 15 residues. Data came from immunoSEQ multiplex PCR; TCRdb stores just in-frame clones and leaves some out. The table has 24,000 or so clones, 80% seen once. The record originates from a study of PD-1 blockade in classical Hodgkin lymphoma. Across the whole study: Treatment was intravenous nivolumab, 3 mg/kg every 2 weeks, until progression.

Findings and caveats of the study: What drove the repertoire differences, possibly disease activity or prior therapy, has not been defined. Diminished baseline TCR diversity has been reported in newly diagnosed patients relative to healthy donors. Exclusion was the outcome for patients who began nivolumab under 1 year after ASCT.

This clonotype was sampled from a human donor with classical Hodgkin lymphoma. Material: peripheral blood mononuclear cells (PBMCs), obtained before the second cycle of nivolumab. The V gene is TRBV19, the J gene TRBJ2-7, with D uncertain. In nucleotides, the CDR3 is TGTGCCAGTAGTAGTCCCGGTAGGCCCTCCTACGAGCAGTACTTC. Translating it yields CASSSPGRPSYEQYF. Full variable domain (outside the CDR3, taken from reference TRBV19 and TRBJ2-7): DGGITQSPKYLFRKEGQNVTLSCEQNLNHDAMYWYRQDPGQGLRLIYYSQIVNDFQKGDIAEGYSVSREKKESFPLTVTSAQKNPTAFYLCASSSPGRPSYEQYFGPGTRLTVT.